The 13 T cell receptor beta chains below were found in one sample sequenced in a study of T cell changes during pregnancy in multiple sclerosis (dated by TCRdb to about 2019). The library was generated by the immunoSEQ multiplex PCR assay. In its TCRdb copy, this immuneACCESS table keeps in-frame sequences only and misses some clones. Where compared with another copy, unresolved V genes explain less than half of these, and the others have no known cause. Counted in this sample were 35,000 to 45,000 clones; approximately 90% of them appeared once. The ten largest account for 0.9% of the sample. The sequences come from CD4+ T cells from peripheral blood mononuclear cells, collected after pregnancy. Source of these receptors: a female donor with multiple sclerosis, enrolled in a pregnancy study.

This chain connects TRBV7-9 to TRBJ1-2; maybe TRBD1 (5 bases). V lost 3 bases to trimming and J lost 6 bases, with 14 bases between them. The CDR3 is made up of 14 amino acids. Germline V gene lookup returns CDR1 SEHNR and CDR2 FQNEAQ (reference sequence). The CDR3 coding sequence is TGTGCCAGCAGCTTTCCAGGGCTTCTCAATGGCTACACCTTC. The encoded protein is CASSFPGLLNGYTF. The variable domain in full, completed from reference TRBV7-9 and TRBJ1-2, reads DTGVSQNPRHKITKRGQNVTFRCDPISEHNRLYWYRQTLGQGPEFLTYFQNEAQLEKSRLLSDRFSAERPKGSFSTLEIQRTEQGDSAMYLCASSFPGLLNGYTFGSGTRLTVV.

The chain uses TRBV19 and TRBJ1-2; no firm D call. The germline V gene encodes CDR1 LNHDA and CDR2 SQIVND (reference sequence). The CDR3 covers 13 residues. The V end was cut by 1 base, the J end by 4 bases, with 7 bases between. DNA for the CDR3: TGTGCCAGTAGTATAGGAGGTCTCTATGGCTACACCTTC. Translation: CASSIGGLYGYTF. The full variable domain, in which reference TRBV19 and TRBJ1-2 provide the parts outside the CDR3, is DGGITQSPKYLFRKEGQNVTLSCEQNLNHDAMYWYRQDPGQGLRLIYYSQIVNDFQKGDIAEGYSVSREKKESFPLTVTSAQKNPTAFYLCASSIGGLYGYTFGSGTRLTVV.

The chain has TRBV5-6 and TRBJ2-5, with a tentative D call TRBD2 (6 bases). This CDR3 is 13 amino acids long. CDR1 is SGHDT and CDR2 is YYEEEE in the germline V gene. Trimming shortened V by 4 bases and J by 4 bases, and 11 bases separated the two germline ends. In nucleotides, the CDR3 is TGTGCCAGCAGCACCCCCGGGAGAGAGACCCAGTACTTC. As protein: CASSTPGRETQYF.

The chain has TRBV5-6 and TRBJ2-2, with 8 positions matching TRBD2. CDR1 SGHDT and CDR2 YYEEEE come from the germline V gene. V was pared by 0 bases and J by 4 bases, with 5 bases of the junction left unmatched. The CDR3 is made up of 16 amino acids. CDR3 sequence (DNA): TGTGCCAGCAGCTTGGCGGGACTAGAACCCACCGGGGAGCTGTTTTTT. Amino acids: CASSLAGLEPTGELFF.

This chain uses TRBV10-3 with TRBJ2-6; 12 bases map to TRBD1. The length of the CDR3 is 18 residues. V lost 6 bases, J lost 0 bases, and 6 bases stayed unmatched. Looked up from germline, CDR1 is ENHRY and CDR2 is SYGVKD. The CDR3 is CAIRGTGGSSSGANVLTF. For the CDR3, the DNA is TGTGCCATCAGGGGGACAGGGGGCTCAAGCTCTGGGGCCAACGTCCTGACTTTC.

CDR3 bases: TGTGCCAGCAGCCAAGTATGGGCCGGGACACGCACTAACTATGGCTACACCTTC. Its translation is CASSQVWAGTRTNYGYTF. The gene calls are TRBV4-2 and TRBJ1-2; tentative D call: TRBD1 (6 bases). From germline, CDR1 is LGHNA and CDR2 YNFKEQ. The CDR3 runs 18 residues. V lost 1 base and J lost 0, with 18 bases in between.

J is TRBJ2-3 and V is TRBV7-6; 9 bases fit TRBD1. Germline V lookup: CDR1 SGHVS, CDR2 FNYEAQ. There are 17 residues in the CDR3. With 1 base clipped from V and 3 bases from J, the junction kept 8 bases outside the gene matches. CDR3 residues: CASSLGQPGQGTDTQYF. CDR3 DNA: TGTGCCAGCAGCTTAGGGCAACCGGGACAGGGAACAGATACGCAGTATTTT. Complete variable domain (other parts from reference TRBV7-6 and TRBJ2-3): GAGVSQSPRYKVTKRGQDVALRCDPISGHVSLYWYRQALGQGPEFLTYFNYEAQQDKSGLPNDRFSAERPEGSISTLTIQRTEQRDSAMYRCASSLGQPGQGTDTQYFGPGTRLTVL.

The gene calls are TRBV11-1 and TRBJ1-1; D not certain. The CDR3 loop spans 13 amino acids. V lost 3 bases and J 8 bases, leaving 13 bases between the germline ends. Germline CDR1 SGHAT, CDR2 FQDESV (reference sequence). The CDR3 reads CASSFSRAGEAFF. The DNA for the CDR3 is TGTGCCAGCAGCTTCTCCCGAGCGGGAGAAGCTTTCTTT.

The V and J genes are TRBV5-8 and TRBJ1-2; 7 bases line up with TRBD1. Germline trimming cut 1 base from V and 8 bases from J; bases unmatched to any gene: 8. This CDR3 is 14 amino acids long. Looked up from germline, CDR1 is SGHTS and CDR2 is YDEGEE. CDR3 nucleotide sequence: TGTGCCAGCAGCTTGATGGGACAGATCCAGGGCTACACCTTC. Translation gives CASSLMGQIQGYTF.

The CDR3 loop is CASSLTVYNEQFF. The CDR3 nucleotides are TGTGCCAGCAGCTTGACTGTCTACAATGAGCAGTTCTTC. The rearrangement joins TRBV5-4 to TRBJ2-1, with unresolved D. Germline V CDR1 and CDR2: SGHNT, YYREEE (reference sequence). The CDR3 has 13 amino acids. Trimming stripped 1 base from V and 3 bases from J, with 5 bases between. The variable domain in full, completed from reference TRBV5-4 and TRBJ2-1, reads ETGVTQSPTHLIKTRGQQVTLRCSSQSGHNTVSWYQQALGQGPQFIFQYYREEENGRGNFPPRFSGLQFPNYSSELNVNALELDDSALYLCASSLTVYNEQFFGPGTRLTVL.

The rearrangement joins TRBV10-1 to TRBJ2-1; D is ambiguous. The V and J ends lost 4 bases and 10 bases respectively, with 11 bases between them. The CDR3 is made up of 12 amino acids. CDR1 WNHNN and CDR2 SYGVQD come from the germline V gene (reference sequence). CDR3 residues: CASSARTWEQFF. For the CDR3, the DNA is TGCGCCAGCAGTGCCCGCACATGGGAGCAGTTCTTC.

The rearrangement joins TRBV10-3 to TRBJ1-3; D is perhaps TRBD1 (6 bases). The CDR3 has 15 amino acids. The V end lost 6 bases, the J end lost 0 bases, and 12 bases lay between the germline ends. Germline assignment: CDR1 ENHRY and CDR2 SYGVKD. This CDR3 is CAIRGHRGSGNTIYF. DNA for the CDR3: TGTGCCATCAGGGGACATCGAGGCTCTGGAAACACCATATATTTT.

This clone showed up just once. The chain combines TRBV29-1 with TRBJ2-3, with 8 positions matching TRBD2. In germline, CDR1 is SQVTM, CDR2 ANQGSEA. Germline trimming cut 6 bases from V and 5 bases from J; bases unmatched to any gene: 19. This CDR3 is 17 amino acids long. The chain's CDR3 is CSVLPLGSGGWGDTQYF. CDR3 nucleotide sequence: TGCAGCGTACTCCCTTTAGGAAGCGGGGGATGGGGAGATACGCAGTATTTT.